This TCR beta chain was captured by sequencing in a study of persistence of HIV-infected CD4 T cells (dated by TCRdb to the early 2020s). Regarding the research as a whole: The median time participants had been on suppressive ART was about eight years. Apart from a couple of participants who underwent leukapheresis at a single time point, peripheral blood samples of up to roughly 180 mL were collected from participants at multiple time points. The study isolated CMV- and HIV-1 Gag-responding CD4+ T cells from ART-treated individuals to examine antigen-driven clonal expansion of HIV-1-infected cells. The clonality of all cells in each sorted population was assessed by TCRbeta sequencing, whereas the clonality of infected cells was assessed by proviral sequencing. Cross-participant TCR cluster analysis included under ten participants for CMV and 6 or 7 participants for Gag. Overall study results and their limits: A correlation was observed between TCR oligoclonality and proviral oligoclonality within the same sorted populations. Significantly lower TCRbeta richness was observed in CMV- and Gag-responding cells than in anti-CD3/anti-CD28-responding cells, and higher oligoclonality was observed in CMV-responding cells than in CD3/CD28-stimulated and Gag-responding cells. Degenerate expanded CDR3beta sequences were enriched in antigen-responding cells, suggesting convergent selection of CD4+ responses to CMV and Gag. Restriction of bulk TCR analyses to the rare CMV-responding cells that actually carried HIV-1 proviruses was not possible. Few individuals were included in the study, and only a limited range of antigens was tested.

In this sample, this clone turned up a few times. Its antigen is currently not known. No clone much larger than this one lies a single base away; base qualities are absent. The immunoSEQ hsTCRB assay version 4 in survey mode was used to sequence TCRbeta repertoires from genomic DNA. For TCRbeta sequencing, genomic DNA was diluted to around 9.7 ng/uL, and up to roughly 1 ug was used per sample. Turning to the authors' computational methods: ImmunoSeq Analyzer 3.0 was used for analysis of TCRbeta data, and diversity was computed on productive nucleotide rearrangements. Using the Immunarch R package, lower-bound TCR diversity was estimated with the improved Chao index and clonality was estimated with the Gini coefficient. Nucleotide rearrangements that differed but encoded the same CDR3beta amino acid sequence were counted as separate clonotypes. Differential abundance analysis identified TCRbeta sequences significantly enriched in antigen-responding cells relative to anti-CD3/anti-CD28-activated cells. GLIPH2 clustered TCRs by predicted peptide-MHC specificity, both within individual participants and across merged participant data sets. TCRdb re-hosts the immuneACCESS table, in-frame sequences only. Its copies lack some clones; in the studies checked, an unresolved V gene accounts for under half of them, and the cause for the rest is not known. The D gene and trimming were derived from the DNA, and the V and J assignments and clone size from that table. The table for this sample lists about 13,000 clones; about 60% of them were counted only once. Clones ranked in the top ten supply 6.9% of the sample.

Read against the paper, the sample's treatment or condition label means: suppressive antiretroviral therapy. A pool of overlapping HIV-1 Gag 15-mer peptides, at 1 ug per peptide per mL, was used to stimulate the cells. Responding CD4+ T cells were sorted by upregulation of both CD40 ligand and CD69. Participants were HIV-1-infected adults who started suppressive ART during chronic infection. For at least 4 years, participants had undetectable plasma HIV-1 RNA, below 50 copies/mL. To be included, participants needed a CD4+ T cell count above 400 cells/uL and a positive CMV serology. Before stimulation, PBMCs were isolated using density centrifugation and then depleted of CD8+ T cells. For around 19 hours, the CD8-depleted PBMCs were stimulated with anti-CD28/CD49d costimulation, a CD40-blocking antibody, and enfuvirtide to prevent new infections. Cell sorting was performed on a Beckman Coulter MoFlo Legacy or XDP sorter, and dead cells were excluded with propidium iodide. Genomic DNA was extracted using the QIAamp DNA Mini Kit for samples with more than one million cells and using the Quick-DNA Microprep Kit for all other samples.

This TCR came from an adult man with HIV who was CMV-seropositive. The material sequenced was CD4+ T cells sorted from PBMCs after roughly 18-hour stimulation, taken from a patient who received antiretroviral therapy. In light of the paper, this sample's cell subset or site label describes: CD40L+CD69+ CD4 T cells responding to HIV-1 Gag peptides.

DNA sequence: TGTGCCACCCGACAGGGGCGCTCTGGGGCCAACGTCCTGACTTTC. Its translation is CATRQGRSGANVLTF. Here the chain combines TRBV3-1 (or the pseudogene TRBV3-2) and TRBJ2-6, with 8 junctional bases fitting TRBD1. The V end gives up 10 bases and the J end 0 bases, leaving 5 bases in the junction not matched to a gene. The CDR3 goes from the cysteine to the phenylalanine over 15 residues. Left in the record is the CDR3 DNA by itself, 45 bases read in frame from the first base. CDR1 and CDR2 are drawn from the germline V gene (reference sequence): LGHDT, YNNKEL.